The 19 T cell receptor beta chains below were found in one sample sequenced in a study of cytomegalovirus exposure and HLA in healthy donors. The PCR employed 60 Vbeta primers together with 13 Jbeta primers. Repertoires were generated with immunoSEQ multiplex PCR, while TCRdb's copy carries only in-frame clones and drops some. Seen here are some 120,000 clones, about 80% observed once, and the top ten hold about 1.7%. The sequenced sample was PBMCs. The receptors come from a man younger than 35 in good health and CMV-seronegative.

The V and J genes are TRBV5-1 and TRBJ2-5; D gene uncertain. The V gene's germline CDR1 is SGHRS and CDR2 YFSETQ. The V gene lost 4 bases and the J gene lost 1 base, with 11 bases spanning the gap. The CDR3 is 14 amino acids. This CDR3 is CASSVSWSQETQYF. The CDR3 DNA follows: TGCGCCAGCAGCGTGAGTTGGAGCCAAGAGACCCAGTACTTC.

This rearrangement joins TRBV7-9 to TRBJ2-7; D is unclear. The germline gives CDR1 SEHNR, CDR2 FQNEAQ (reference sequence). The CDR3 is 14 residues long. The V end was cut by 2 bases, the J end by 7 bases, with 15 bases between. This CDR3 reads CASSLRQASGEQYF. The CDR3 region has the DNA TGTGCCAGCAGCTTACGGCAAGCGTCGGGTGAGCAGTACTTC.

The rearrangement joins TRBV27 to TRBJ1-2; tentative D call: TRBD1 (6 bases). The CDR3 is made up of 16 amino acids. Germline CDR1 and CDR2: MNHEY and SMNVEV (reference sequence). Trimming shortened V by 4 bases and J by 8 bases, and 23 bases separated the two germline ends. CDR3 bases: TGTGCCAGCAGTTCCTCCGGGCCACAGGGTTGGAGCGGCTACACCTTC. It yields the protein CASSSSGPQGWSGYTF.

The chain employs TRBV4-3 and TRBJ2-7; D unresolved. Trimming stripped 0 bases from V and 7 bases from J, with 16 bases between. Germline V gives CDR1 LGHNA, CDR2 YSLEER. The CDR3 has 15 amino acids. DNA for the CDR3: TGCGCCAGCAGCCAAGATCCGGTAGGCGCGGAAGAGCAGTACTTC. Its translation is CASSQDPVGAEEQYF.

The chain has TRBV25-1 and TRBJ1-6; D is unclear. The CDR3 length is 14 residues. Germline CDR1 is MGHDK and CDR2 is SYGVNS. V was clipped by 6 bases and J by 8 bases, with 14 bases between them. As DNA, the CDR3 is TGTGCCAGCAGCCTCCCAAGCGCAGATTCACCCCTCCACTTT. The encoded protein is CASSLPSADSPLHF.

The V gene is TRBV27, the J gene TRBJ1-2; D uncertain. From germline, CDR1 is MNHEY and CDR2 SMNVEV (reference sequence). Trimming took off 2 bases at V and 6 bases at J, with 16 bases between the two ends. CDR3 size: 15 residues. In nucleotides, the CDR3 is TGTGCCAGCAGTTTAGACCGATTTAAGCGGGATGGCTACACCTTC. Translating it yields CASSLDRFKRDGYTF.

The V call is TRBV29-1, the J call TRBJ1-2, with 7 bases aligning to TRBD1. The CDR3 extends over 13 amino acids. The V gene end was trimmed by 6 bases and the J gene end by 8 bases; junction bases not matched to a gene: 12. From germline, CDR1 is SQVTM and CDR2 ANQGSEA. CDR3 nucleotides: TGCAGCGTCCTGGCGCAGGGGGATAGCGGCTACACCTTC. Protein: CSVLAQGDSGYTF.

In its sample, this clone was seen a few times. The rearrangement joins TRBV13 to TRBJ2-5; 11 nucleotides align to TRBD2. The DNA matches TRBJ2-7 better at its end, which makes the J call doubtful. Germline V lookup: CDR1 PRHDT, CDR2 FYEKMQ (reference sequence). The CDR3 runs 19 residues. The CDR3 here is CASSLNFPYLAGGQDEQYF. For the CDR3, the DNA is TGTGCCAGCAGCTTAAACTTCCCCTACCTAGCGGGGGGCCAGGACGAGCAGTACTTC.

V and J are TRBV6-1 and TRBJ2-3; possibly TRBD2 for D (7 bases). CDR1 MNHNS and CDR2 SASEGT come from the germline V gene. The germline V and J ends were trimmed by 1 base and 5 bases, with 16 bases remaining between them. The CDR3 sequence is 16 residues long. CDR3 nucleotides: TGTGCCAGCAGTGAAGTTGGGGGGCGGGGGATAGATACGCAGTATTTT. This translates into CASSEVGGRGIDTQYF.

The chain joins TRBV15 to TRBJ1-2; 7 bases fit TRBD1. Per germline, CDR1 LNHNV and CDR2 YYDKDF (reference sequence). V was pared by 4 bases and J by 2 bases, with 1 base of the junction left unmatched. The CDR3 contains 13 residues. Here the CDR3 DNA reads TGTGCCACCAGCAAACAGGGGAACTATGGCTACACCTTC. Translating it yields CATSKQGNYGYTF.

The genes are TRBV5-1 and TRBJ1-6, with D perhaps matching TRBD1 (5 bases). V was shortened by 0 bases and J by 6 bases, with 13 bases between the two germline ends. CDR3 length: 16 residues. Per the germline V gene, CDR1 is SGHRS and CDR2 is YFSETQ. DNA of the CDR3: TGCGCCAGCAGCTTGGCCGGGGGTCCCGGTAATTCACCCCTCCACTTT. Amino acids: CASSLAGGPGNSPLHF.

The chain joins TRBV11-2 to TRBJ2-7; tentatively, D is TRBD2 (6 bases). Trimming pared 1 base from V and 7 bases from J, leaving 14 bases between. CDR3 length equals 14 residues. Germline-derived CDR1 and CDR2 are SGHAT and FQNNGV. CDR3 loop: CASSLVGGDDEQYF. Written as DNA, the CDR3 is TGTGCCAGCAGCTTAGTTGGCGGGGATGATGAGCAGTACTTC.

This clone was found once. V usage is TRBV6-6 and J usage is TRBJ1-1; D not resolved. The germline gives CDR1 MNHNY, CDR2 SVGAGI (reference sequence). The germline V and J ends were trimmed by 9 bases and 0 bases, with 8 bases remaining between them. This CDR3 has 12 residues. Here the CDR3 DNA reads TGTGCCAGTACTTCCATGAACACTGAAGCTTTCTTT. It encodes CASTSMNTEAFF.

There are a few counts of this clone. The genes are TRBV30 and TRBJ2-7; no firm D call. V dropped 5 bases and J dropped 4 bases, with 12 bases sitting between them. This CDR3 has 12 amino acids. CDR1 GTSNPN and CDR2 SVGIG come from the germline V gene (reference sequence). The CDR3 is CAWEDDGYEQYF. The CDR3 region has the DNA TGTGCCTGGGAAGATGACGGGTACGAGCAGTACTTC. The full variable domain, its missing parts supplied by reference TRBV30 and TRBJ2-7, is SQTIHQWPATLVQPVGSPLSLECTVEGTSNPNLYWYRQAAGRGLQLLFYSVGIGQISSEVPQNLSASRPQDRQFILSSKKLLLSDSGFYLCAWEDDGYEQYFGPGTRLTVT.

The chain has TRBV11-2 and TRBJ2-1; 10 nucleotides agree with TRBD2. Germline V gene lookup returns CDR1 SGHAT and CDR2 FQNNGV. The V gene end was trimmed by 3 bases and the J gene end by 1 base; junction bases not matched to a gene: 12. The CDR3 loop spans 19 amino acids. Here the CDR3 DNA reads TGTGCCAGCAGCTTCCCCCGTGTGAGCGGGGGGGCGTCCTACAATGAGCAGTTCTTC. It translates to CASSFPRVSGGASYNEQFF.

J is TRBJ2-1 and V is TRBV4-3, with D tentatively TRBD2 (5 bases). The length of the CDR3 is 14 residues. V lost 4 bases to trimming and J lost 1 base, with 8 bases between them. From germline, CDR1 is LGHNA and CDR2 YSLEER. In DNA form, the CDR3 reads TGCGCCAGCAGCCTCTCGGGGTCCTACAATGAGCAGTTCTTC. Translating it yields CASSLSGSYNEQFF.

V gene TRBV6-1 combines with J gene TRBJ1-3, with unresolved D. The CDR3 is 15 residues long. The V gene's germline CDR1 is MNHNS and CDR2 SASEGT. Trimming left V 4 bases short and J 0 bases short, with 10 bases between. The CDR3 spells CASSVAPSSGNTIYF. The CDR3 coding sequence is TGTGCCAGCAGTGTCGCGCCAAGCTCTGGAAACACCATATATTTT.

CDR3 residues: CASSYLTGTSDTQYF. The CDR3 bases are TGTGCCAGCAGTTACCTGACAGGGACCTCAGATACGCAGTATTTT. This chain uses TRBV6-6 with TRBJ2-3, with TRBD1 matching over 7 bases. This CDR3 contains 15 residues. The V and J ends lost 2 bases and 4 bases, in that order; junction bases with no gene match: 6. Germline V gives CDR1 MNHNY, CDR2 SVGAGI (reference sequence).

As regards this clone: The sample holds other DNA sequences that translate to the same CDR3. V usage is TRBV9 and J usage is TRBJ1-6; D is unclear. The germline V and J ends were trimmed by 5 bases and 0 bases, with 9 bases remaining between them. This CDR3 has 15 amino acids. Germline CDR1 reads SGDLS; CDR2 reads YYNGEE. CDR3 nucleotides: TGTGCCAGCAGTCCCGGGTCCTCCTATAATTCACCCCTCCACTTT. Protein: CASSPGSSYNSPLHF. Full variable domain (remainder filled in from reference TRBV9 and TRBJ1-6): DSGVTQTPKHLITATGQRVTLRCSPRSGDLSVYWYQQSLDQGLQFLIQYYNGEERAKGNILERFSAQQFPDLHSELNLSSLELGDSALYFCASSPGSSYNSPLHFGNGTRLTVT.